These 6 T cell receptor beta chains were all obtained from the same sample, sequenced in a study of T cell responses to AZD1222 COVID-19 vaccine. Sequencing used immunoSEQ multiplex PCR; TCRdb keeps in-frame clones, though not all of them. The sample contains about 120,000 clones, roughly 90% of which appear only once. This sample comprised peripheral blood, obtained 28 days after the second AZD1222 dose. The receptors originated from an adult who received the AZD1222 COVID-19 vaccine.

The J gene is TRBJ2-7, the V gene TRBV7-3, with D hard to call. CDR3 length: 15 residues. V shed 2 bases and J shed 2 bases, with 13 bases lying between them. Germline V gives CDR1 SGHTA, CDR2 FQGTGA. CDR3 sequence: CASSLDGQVAYEQYF. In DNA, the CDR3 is TGTGCCAGCAGCTTAGACGGGCAAGTCGCCTACGAGCAGTACTTC.

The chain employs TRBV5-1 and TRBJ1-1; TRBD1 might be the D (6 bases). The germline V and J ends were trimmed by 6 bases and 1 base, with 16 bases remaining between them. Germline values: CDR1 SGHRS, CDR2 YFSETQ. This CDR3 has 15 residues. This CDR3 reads CASTTGWGTNTEAFF. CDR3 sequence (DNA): TGCGCCAGCACGACAGGTTGGGGAACGAACACTGAAGCTTTCTTT.

The CDR3 DNA is TGTGCCAGTAGTTCCGGAAACACCATATATTTT. Its protein product is CASSSGNTIYF. J is TRBJ1-3 and V is TRBV19; D is unresolved. This CDR3 has 11 residues. V dropped 5 bases and J dropped 4 bases, with 3 bases sitting between them. The germline gives CDR1 LNHDA, CDR2 SQIVND (reference sequence).

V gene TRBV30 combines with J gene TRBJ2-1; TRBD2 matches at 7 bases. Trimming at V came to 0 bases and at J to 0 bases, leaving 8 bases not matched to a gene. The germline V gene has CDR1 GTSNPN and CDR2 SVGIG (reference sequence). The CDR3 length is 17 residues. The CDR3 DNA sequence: TGTGCCTGGAGTGTATGGGAGCGGGACGCCTCCTACAATGAGCAGTTCTTC. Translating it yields CAWSVWERDASYNEQFF.

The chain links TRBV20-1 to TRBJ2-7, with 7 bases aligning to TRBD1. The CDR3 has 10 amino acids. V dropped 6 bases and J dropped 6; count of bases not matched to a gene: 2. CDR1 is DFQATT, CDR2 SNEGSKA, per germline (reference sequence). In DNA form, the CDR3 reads TGCAGTGCCGGGGACAGCGAGCAGTACTTC. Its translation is CSAGDSEQYF.

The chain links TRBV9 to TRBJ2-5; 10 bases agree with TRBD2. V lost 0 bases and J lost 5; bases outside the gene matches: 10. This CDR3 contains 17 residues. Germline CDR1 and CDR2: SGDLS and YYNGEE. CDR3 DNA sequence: TGTGCCAGCAGCGTAGCCTCAGCGGGAGGGCCGGTGGAGACCCAGTACTTC. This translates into CASSVASAGGPVETQYF.